This T cell receptor beta chain was retrieved from a study of T cell clones after liver transplantation. Study-level information: A pre-transplant mixed lymphocyte reaction with TCRbeta sequencing defined graft-donor-reactive clones followed in post-transplant blood. As an antigen-independent comparator, third-party-reactive TCRbeta sequences came from pre-transplant mixed lymphocyte reactions.

This clone was seen a handful of times. What it binds is not known. Whole-study results and caveats: A larger donor-reactive than third-party decline suggested partial antigen-specific deletion.

J gave up 0 bases and V 10 bases, and 10 bases lay outside the gene matches. Germline CDR1 LNHDA, CDR2 SQIVND (reference sequence). This CDR3 region has 15 residues. Produced via immunoSEQ multiplex PCR; TCRdb's table is partial and in-frame only. The sample lists about 75,000 clones, under 90% occurring once. CD3+CD4+ and CD3+CD8+ cells were FACS-sorted from thawed unstimulated PBMCs. The receptor comes from a human patient who received a liver transplant. Some T cells may be the graft donor's. Specimen: CD4+ T cells from blood, collected around 50 months after liver transplant. The rearrangement uses TRBV19 and TRBJ1-2, with TRBD1 matching over 8 bases. The CDR3 DNA is TGTGCCAAACTTTCCGGACAGGGACCTAACTATGGCTACACCTTC. The encoded protein is CAKLSGQGPNYGYTF.